This T cell receptor beta chain was recorded in a study of molecular identifiers for immune sequencing clone quantification. At the level of the study: In replicates, RNA from roughly 18,000 or 92,000 naive CD8 cells was split five ways, four sequenced.

Study-level points and caveats: In naive cells, clones above 20 RNA copies held under 1% of molecules, whereas in effector cells they held over 98%.

This CDR3 is built from 11 residues. Germline-derived CDR1 and CDR2 are SQVTM and ANQGSEA. Losses at the gene ends were 4 bases for V and 7 bases for J; bases not matched to a gene: 4. This clonotype came up many times. Its antigen is as yet unknown. TCRdb reanalysed the PCR reads using MiXCR and keeps one entry per CDR3 protein. The table shows some 65,000 distinct CDR3 sequences, with approximately 17% occurring only once. Naive CD8 libraries came from approximately 20,000 to 1,000,000 sorted cells with 10%, 30% or 50% RNA. A CD8+CD4-CCR7+CD45RA+ gate was used to sort naive CD8 T cells. This receptor was taken from a human donor in good health. Some libraries in this study had Jurkat cell RNA spiked in. The chain couples TRBV29-1 to TRBJ2-7, with 7 nucleotides matching TRBD2. Material: naive CD8+ T cells from blood, with Jurkat cell RNA spiked in. The subset was: FACS-sorted CD8+CD4-CCR7+CD45RA+ naive T cells. For the CDR3, the DNA is TGCAGCGTTGGACGGGGGGTAGAGCAGTACTTC. It yields the protein CSVGRGVEQYF.